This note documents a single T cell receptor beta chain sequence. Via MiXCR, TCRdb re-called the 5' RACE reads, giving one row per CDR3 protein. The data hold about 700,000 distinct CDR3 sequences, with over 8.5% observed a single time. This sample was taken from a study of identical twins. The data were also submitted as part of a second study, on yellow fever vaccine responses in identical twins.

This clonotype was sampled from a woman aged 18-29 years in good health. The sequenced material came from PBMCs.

The CDR3, as DNA: TGCAGCGTCCGGGGGCAGTTCTTC. This codes for CSVRGQFF. The rearrangement links TRBV29-1 to TRBJ2-1, with D tentatively TRBD2 (5 bases). Germline V gives CDR1 SQVTM, CDR2 ANQGSEA. The CDR3 consists of 8 residues. V lost 6 bases, J lost 12 bases, and 6 bases lay in between.